One TCR beta chain is described in this entry. The entry originates in a study of shared clonotypes between healthy human individuals. CDR1 SGHVS and CDR2 FNYEAQ come from the germline V gene. The CDR3 has 16 residues. V was pared by 3 bases and J by 3 bases, with 11 bases of the junction left unmatched. TCRdb's table, derived via immunoSEQ multiplex PCR, lists solely in-frame clones and lacks some. The sample lists fewer than 850,000 clones; around 90% were seen once. This sequence was found in a man aged 18 to 29 in good health. Some clones in this sample may be carry-over from other donors' samples. The sample consisted of memory CD8+ T cells from PBMCs. Subset meaning: CD45RO+ cells pooled with CCR7-negative TemRA cells. The V call is TRBV7-6, the J call TRBJ2-7, with 7 bases aligning to TRBD2. The CDR3, as DNA: TGTGCCAGCAGCTTCTTAGCGGCTGGGGAGGGCTACGAGCAGTACTTC. This gives the protein CASSFLAAGEGYEQYF.